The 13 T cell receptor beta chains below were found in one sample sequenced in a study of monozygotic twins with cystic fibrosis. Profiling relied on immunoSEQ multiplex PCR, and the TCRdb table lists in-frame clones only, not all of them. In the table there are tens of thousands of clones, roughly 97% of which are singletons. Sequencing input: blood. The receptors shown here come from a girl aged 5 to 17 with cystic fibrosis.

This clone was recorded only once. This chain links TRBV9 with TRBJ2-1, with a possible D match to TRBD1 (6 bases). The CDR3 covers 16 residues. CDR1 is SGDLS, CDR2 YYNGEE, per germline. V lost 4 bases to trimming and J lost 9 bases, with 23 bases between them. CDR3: CASSLGGSRVVGEQFF. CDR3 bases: TGTGCCAGCAGCCTAGGGGGTTCACGGGTCGTAGGTGAGCAGTTCTTC.

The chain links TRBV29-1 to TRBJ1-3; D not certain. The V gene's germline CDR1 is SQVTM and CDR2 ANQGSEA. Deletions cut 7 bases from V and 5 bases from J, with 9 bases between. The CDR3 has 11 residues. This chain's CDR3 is CSAGERNTIYF. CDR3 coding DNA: TGCAGCGCCGGGGAACGAAACACCATATATTTT.

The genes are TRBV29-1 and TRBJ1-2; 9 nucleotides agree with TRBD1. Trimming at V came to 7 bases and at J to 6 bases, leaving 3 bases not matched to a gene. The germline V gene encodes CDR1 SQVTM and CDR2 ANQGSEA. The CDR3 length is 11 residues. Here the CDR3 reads CSERTGDGYTF. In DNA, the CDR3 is TGCAGCGAACGGACAGGGGATGGCTACACCTTC.

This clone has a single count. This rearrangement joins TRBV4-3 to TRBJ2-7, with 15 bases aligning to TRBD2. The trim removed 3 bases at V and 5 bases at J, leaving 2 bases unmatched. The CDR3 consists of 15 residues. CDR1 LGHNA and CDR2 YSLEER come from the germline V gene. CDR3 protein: CASSQGLAGGNEQYF. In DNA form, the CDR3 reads TGCGCCAGCAGCCAGGGACTAGCGGGAGGCAACGAGCAGTACTTC.

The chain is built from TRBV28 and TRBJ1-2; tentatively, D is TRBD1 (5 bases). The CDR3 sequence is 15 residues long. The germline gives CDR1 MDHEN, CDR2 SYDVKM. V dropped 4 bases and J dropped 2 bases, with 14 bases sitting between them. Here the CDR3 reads CASSSEPGPNYGYTF. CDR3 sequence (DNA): TGTGCCAGCAGTTCCGAACCGGGACCAAACTATGGCTACACCTTC.

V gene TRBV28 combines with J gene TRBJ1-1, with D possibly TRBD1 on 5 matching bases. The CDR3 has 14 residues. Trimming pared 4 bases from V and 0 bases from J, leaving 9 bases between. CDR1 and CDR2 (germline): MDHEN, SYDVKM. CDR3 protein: CASSSAGMNTEAFF. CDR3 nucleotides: TGTGCCAGCAGTTCGGCAGGGATGAACACTGAAGCTTTCTTT.

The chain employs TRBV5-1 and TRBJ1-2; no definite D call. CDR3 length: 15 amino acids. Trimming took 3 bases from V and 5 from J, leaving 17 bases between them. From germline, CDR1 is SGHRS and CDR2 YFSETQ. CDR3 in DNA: TGCGCCAGCAGCTCCCCCGGACGGAGTCTTTATGGCTACACCTTC. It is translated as CASSSPGRSLYGYTF.

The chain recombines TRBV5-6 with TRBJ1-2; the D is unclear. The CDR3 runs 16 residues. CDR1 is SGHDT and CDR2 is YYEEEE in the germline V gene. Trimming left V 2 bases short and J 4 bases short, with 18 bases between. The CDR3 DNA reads TGTGCCAGCAGCTTAATTAACACACCTCGTACCTATGGCTACACCTTC. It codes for CASSLINTPRTYGYTF.

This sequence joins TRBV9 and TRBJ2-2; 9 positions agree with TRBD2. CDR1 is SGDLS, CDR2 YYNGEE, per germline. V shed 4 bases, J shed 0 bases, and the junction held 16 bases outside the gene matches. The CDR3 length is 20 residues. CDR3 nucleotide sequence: TGTGCCAGCAGCCCTCGGACAGTCCCGGGACTAGCTCCGAACACCGGGGAGCTGTTTTTT. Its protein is CASSPRTVPGLAPNTGELFF.

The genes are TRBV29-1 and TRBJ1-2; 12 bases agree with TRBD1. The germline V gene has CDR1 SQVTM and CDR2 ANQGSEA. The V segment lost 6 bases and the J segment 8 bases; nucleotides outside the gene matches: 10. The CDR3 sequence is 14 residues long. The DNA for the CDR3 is TGCAGCGTCCTCCCGGGGACAGGGGGCGACGGCTACACCTTC. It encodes CSVLPGTGGDGYTF.

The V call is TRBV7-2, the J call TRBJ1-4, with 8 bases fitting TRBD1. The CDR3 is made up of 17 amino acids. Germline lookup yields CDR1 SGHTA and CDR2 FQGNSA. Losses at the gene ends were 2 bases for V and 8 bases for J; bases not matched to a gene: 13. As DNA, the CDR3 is TGTGCCAGCAGCTTAAGTAGGCCTGTCAGGGGGCAGGAAAAACTGTTTTTT. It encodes CASSLSRPVRGQEKLFF.

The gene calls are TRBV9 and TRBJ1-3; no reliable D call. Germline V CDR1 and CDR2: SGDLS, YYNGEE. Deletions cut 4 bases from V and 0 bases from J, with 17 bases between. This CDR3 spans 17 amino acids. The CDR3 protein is CASSSRPPGYSGNTIYF. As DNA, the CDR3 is TGTGCCAGCAGCTCGAGACCTCCGGGTTACTCTGGAAACACCATATATTTT.

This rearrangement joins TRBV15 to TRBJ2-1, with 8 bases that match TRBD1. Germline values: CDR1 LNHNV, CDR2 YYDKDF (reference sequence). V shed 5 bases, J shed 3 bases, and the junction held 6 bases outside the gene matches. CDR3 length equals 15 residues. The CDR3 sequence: CATSGTGALYNEQFF. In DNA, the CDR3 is TGTGCCACCAGCGGGACAGGAGCCCTCTACAATGAGCAGTTCTTC.